This is a list of T cell receptor beta chains from one sample in a study of T cells after yellow fever vaccination. One entry per CDR3 protein, called by TCRdb with MiXCR from the 5' RACE reads. The profile covers just under 600,000 distinct CDR3 sequences, with about 14% appearing a single time and more than 12% taken by the ten largest. The starting material was PBMCs, obtained on the day of the yellow fever booster vaccination. The origin of the receptors is a man aged 30 to 45 who received the YFV17D yellow fever vaccine. The CDR3 runs from the conserved cysteine through the conserved F or W. Fields, in order: CDR3 DNA, CDR3 protein, clone size, J gene, D gene, V gene. A D gene is named only where the DNA matches it firmly. Expanded clones get a size class; other rows say once, few or many, or leave the size out.

CDR3nt: TGTGCCAGCAGCGACGGGTCAGCCCAGTACTTC
CDR3aa: CASSDGSAQYF
abundance: few
j_gene: TRBJ2-4
d_gene: .
v_gene: TRBV5-6

CDR3nt: TGTGCCAGCAGCCAAGAACGGACCGACTCTGGAAACACCATATATTTT
CDR3aa: CASSQERTDSGNTIYF
abundance: .
j_gene: TRBJ1-3
d_gene: .
v_gene: TRBV4-2

CDR3nt: TGCGCCAGCACCGGGACAGTTGTTTCCGGGGAGCTGTTTTTT
CDR3aa: CASTGTVVSGELFF
abundance: few
j_gene: TRBJ2-2
d_gene: TRBD1
v_gene: TRBV5-1

CDR3nt: TGTGCCAGCAGCTTAGCCGGCGGGACAGGGGGTGAAAAACTGTTTTTT
CDR3aa: CASSLAGGTGGEKLFF
abundance: .
j_gene: TRBJ1-4
d_gene: TRBD1
v_gene: TRBV7-2

CDR3nt: TGTGCCAGCAGCCAAGTAGGGGAGTACTTCCGGGAGCTGTTTTTT
CDR3aa: CASSQVGEYFRELFF
abundance: .
j_gene: TRBJ2-2
d_gene: .
v_gene: TRBV14

CDR3nt: TGTGCCAGCAGCTCCGGGCTCTGGGCCTACAATGAGCAGTTCTTC
CDR3aa: CASSSGLWAYNEQFF
abundance: .
j_gene: TRBJ2-1
d_gene: .
v_gene: TRBV7-2

CDR3nt: TGCAGTGCTAGAGATCCCGCCGGGCCCCTTTATGGCTACACCTTC
CDR3aa: CSARDPAGPLYGYTF
abundance: .
j_gene: TRBJ1-2
d_gene: .
v_gene: TRBV20-1

CDR3nt: TGTGCCACCAGTTCCAATAGCGGGAGGGAGACCCAGTACTTC
CDR3aa: CATSSNSGRETQYF
abundance: few
j_gene: TRBJ2-5
d_gene: TRBD2
v_gene: TRBV24-1

CDR3nt: TGCAGTGCACTCGTTTCGTCAGCGGGAAGGGCAGATACGCAGTATTTT
CDR3aa: CSALVSSAGRADTQYF
abundance: .
j_gene: TRBJ2-3
d_gene: TRBD2
v_gene: TRBV20-1

CDR3nt: TGTGCCAGCTCTTTCCACCAGGGGGCTTACAATGAGCAGTTCTTC
CDR3aa: CASSFHQGAYNEQFF
abundance: .
j_gene: TRBJ2-1
d_gene: TRBD1
v_gene: TRBV18

CDR3nt: TGTGCCAGCAGTTACGGGGGGCCGGGACTCTCGTCCTACGAGCAGTACTTC
CDR3aa: CASSYGGPGLSSYEQYF
abundance: .
j_gene: TRBJ2-7
d_gene: .
v_gene: TRBV6-5

CDR3nt: TGTGCCAGCGGGCCAGGCAGAGCCAAAAACATTCAGTACTTC
CDR3aa: CASGPGRAKNIQYF
abundance: .
j_gene: TRBJ2-4
d_gene: .
v_gene: TRBV6-1

CDR3nt: TGTGCCAGCAGACTAGGTGGGAACTCCTATAATTCACCCCTCCACTTT
CDR3aa: CASRLGGNSYNSPLHF
abundance: few
j_gene: TRBJ1-6
d_gene: .
v_gene: TRBV28

CDR3nt: TGTGCCAGCAGCCAAGCCGGGTATGAGCAGTTCTTC
CDR3aa: CASSQAGYEQFF
abundance: few
j_gene: TRBJ2-1
d_gene: .
v_gene: TRBV3-1

CDR3nt: TGTGCCAGCACTCCGGACAACTCCTACGAGCAGTACTTC
CDR3aa: CASTPDNSYEQYF
abundance: .
j_gene: TRBJ2-7
d_gene: .
v_gene: TRBV6-2/TRBV6-3

CDR3nt: TGCAGTGCTAGAGAAGAAGGCCTAAGGAAGACCCAGTACTTC
CDR3aa: CSAREEGLRKTQYF
abundance: few
j_gene: TRBJ2-5
d_gene: .
v_gene: TRBV20-1

CDR3nt: TGTGCCAGCAGCTTAGGGCTAGCAGAGACCCAGTACTTC
CDR3aa: CASSLGLAETQYF
abundance: few
j_gene: TRBJ2-5
d_gene: .
v_gene: TRBV7-9

CDR3nt: TGCGCCAGCAGTGAAGCGGTGGCCCTGGGCGAGCAGTACTTC
CDR3aa: CASSEAVALGEQYF
abundance: .
j_gene: TRBJ2-7
d_gene: .
v_gene: TRBV10-1

CDR3nt: TGTGCCAGCCAAACCGGGACAGGGCGCACAGATACGCAGTATTTT
CDR3aa: CASQTGTGRTDTQYF
abundance: .
j_gene: TRBJ2-3
d_gene: TRBD1
v_gene: TRBV7-2

CDR3nt: TGTGCCAGCATCCGACAGGGAGGCCACGAGCAGTACTTC
CDR3aa: CASIRQGGHEQYF
abundance: .
j_gene: TRBJ2-7
d_gene: .
v_gene: TRBV28

CDR3nt: TGTGCCAGCAGCTTAGAGACCAGGGCGAGGGAGCAGTACTTC
CDR3aa: CASSLETRAREQYF
abundance: few
j_gene: TRBJ2-7
d_gene: .
v_gene: TRBV11-2

CDR3nt: TGTGCCAGCAGCAGGCGGGACGGGACCTACGAGCAGTACTTC
CDR3aa: CASSRRDGTYEQYF
abundance: many
j_gene: TRBJ2-7
d_gene: .
v_gene: TRBV7-9

CDR3nt: TGTGCCAGCAGCCCGAGGACTAGCGGCTACAATGAGCAGTTCTTC
CDR3aa: CASSPRTSGYNEQFF
abundance: .
j_gene: TRBJ2-1
d_gene: TRBD2
v_gene: TRBV7-2

CDR3nt: TGTGCCAGTAGTAGGACTGGAGTAAAAGAGACCCAGTACTTC
CDR3aa: CASSRTGVKETQYF
abundance: few
j_gene: TRBJ2-5
d_gene: .
v_gene: TRBV19

CDR3nt: TGCGCCAGCAGCTTGGCCCCTCCGGCAGATACGCAGTATTTT
CDR3aa: CASSLAPPADTQYF
abundance: .
j_gene: TRBJ2-3
d_gene: .
v_gene: TRBV5-1

CDR3nt: TGTGCCAGCAGACCAACCGACCTAGCGGGAGAGACCCAGTACTTC
CDR3aa: CASRPTDLAGETQYF
abundance: many
j_gene: TRBJ2-5
d_gene: TRBD2
v_gene: TRBV12-3/TRBV12-4